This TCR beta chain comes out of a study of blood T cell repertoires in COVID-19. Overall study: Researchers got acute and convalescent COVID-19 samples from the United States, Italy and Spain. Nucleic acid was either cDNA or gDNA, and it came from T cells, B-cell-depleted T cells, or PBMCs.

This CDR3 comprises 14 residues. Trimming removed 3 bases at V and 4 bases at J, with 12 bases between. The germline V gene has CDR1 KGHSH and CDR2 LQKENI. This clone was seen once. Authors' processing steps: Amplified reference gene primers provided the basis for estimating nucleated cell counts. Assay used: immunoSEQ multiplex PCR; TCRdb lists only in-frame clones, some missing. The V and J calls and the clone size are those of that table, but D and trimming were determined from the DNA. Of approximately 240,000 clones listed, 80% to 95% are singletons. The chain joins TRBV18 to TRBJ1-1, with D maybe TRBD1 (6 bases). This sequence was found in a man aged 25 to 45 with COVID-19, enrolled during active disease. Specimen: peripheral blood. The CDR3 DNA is TGTGCCAGCTCACCGGGGGCAGGGTTCACTGAAGCTTTCTTT. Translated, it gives CASSPGAGFTEAFF.